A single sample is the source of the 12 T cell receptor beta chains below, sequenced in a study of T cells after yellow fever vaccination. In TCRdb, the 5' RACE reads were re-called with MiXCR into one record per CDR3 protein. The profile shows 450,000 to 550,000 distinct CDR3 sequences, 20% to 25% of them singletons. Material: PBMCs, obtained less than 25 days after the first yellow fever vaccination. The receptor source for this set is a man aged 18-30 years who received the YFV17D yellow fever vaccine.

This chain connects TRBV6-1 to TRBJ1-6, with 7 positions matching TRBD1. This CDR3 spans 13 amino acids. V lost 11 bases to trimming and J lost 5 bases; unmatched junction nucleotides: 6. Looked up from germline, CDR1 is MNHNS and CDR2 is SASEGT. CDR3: CAGGQPDNSPLHF. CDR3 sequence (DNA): TGTGCCGGGGGACAGCCTGATAATTCACCCCTCCACTTT.

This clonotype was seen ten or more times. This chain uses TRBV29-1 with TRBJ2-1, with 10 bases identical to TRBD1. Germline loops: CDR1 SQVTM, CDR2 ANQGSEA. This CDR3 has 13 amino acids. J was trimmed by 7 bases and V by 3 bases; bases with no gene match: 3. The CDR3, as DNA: TGCAGCGTTGATAGGGACAGGGGTAATGAGCAGTTCTTC. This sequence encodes CSVDRDRGNEQFF.

CDR3 sequence: CASSQTSYSSYEQYF. The DNA of the CDR3 is TGTGCCAGCAGTCAAACTTCCTACTCGAGCTACGAGCAGTACTTC. V gene TRBV6-1 combines with J gene TRBJ2-7; D is unclear. Per the germline V gene, CDR1 is MNHNS and CDR2 is SASEGT. This CDR3 comprises 15 residues. V lost 5 bases to trimming and J lost 3 bases, with 17 bases between them.

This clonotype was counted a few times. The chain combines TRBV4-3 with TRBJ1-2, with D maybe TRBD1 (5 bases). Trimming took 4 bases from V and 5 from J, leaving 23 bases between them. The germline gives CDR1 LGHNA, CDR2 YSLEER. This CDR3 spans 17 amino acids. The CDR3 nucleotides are TGCGCCAGCAGCCTTGGAATTGGAGGGGTGCTTGGGTATGGCTACACCTTC. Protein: CASSLGIGGVLGYGYTF.

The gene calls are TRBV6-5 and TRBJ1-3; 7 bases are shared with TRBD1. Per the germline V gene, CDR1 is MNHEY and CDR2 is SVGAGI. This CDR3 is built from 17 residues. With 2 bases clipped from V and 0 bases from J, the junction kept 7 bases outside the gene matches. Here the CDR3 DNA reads TGTGCCAGCAGTTACACGCAGACAGGGACCTCTGGAAACACCATATATTTT. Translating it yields CASSYTQTGTSGNTIYF.

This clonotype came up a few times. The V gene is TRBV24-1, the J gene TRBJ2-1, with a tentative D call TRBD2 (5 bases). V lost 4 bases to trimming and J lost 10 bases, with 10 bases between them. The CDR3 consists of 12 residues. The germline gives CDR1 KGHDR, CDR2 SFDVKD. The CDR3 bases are TGTGCCACCAGTGACCTGACGGGAGAGCAGTTCTTC. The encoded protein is CATSDLTGEQFF.

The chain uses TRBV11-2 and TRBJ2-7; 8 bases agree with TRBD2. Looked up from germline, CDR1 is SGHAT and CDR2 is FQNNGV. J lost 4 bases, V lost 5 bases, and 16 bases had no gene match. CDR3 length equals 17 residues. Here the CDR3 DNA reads TGTGCCAGCAGCGTCTCGCCAACGGGGGGGCCTCAATACGAGCAGTACTTC. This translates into CASSVSPTGGPQYEQYF.

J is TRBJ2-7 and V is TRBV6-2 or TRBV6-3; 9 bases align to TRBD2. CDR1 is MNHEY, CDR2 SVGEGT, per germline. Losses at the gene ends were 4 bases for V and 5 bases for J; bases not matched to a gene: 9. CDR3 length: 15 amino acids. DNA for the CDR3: TGTGCCAGCAGTTCAAGACGCGGGGGGGCCGACGAGCAGTACGTC. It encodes CASSSRRGGADEQYV.

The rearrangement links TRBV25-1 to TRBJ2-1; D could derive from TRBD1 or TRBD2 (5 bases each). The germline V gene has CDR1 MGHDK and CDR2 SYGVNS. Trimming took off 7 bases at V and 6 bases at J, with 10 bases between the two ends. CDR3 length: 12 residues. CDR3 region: CASTGRFNEQFF. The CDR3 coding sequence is TGTGCCAGCACGGGACGTTTCAATGAGCAGTTCTTC.

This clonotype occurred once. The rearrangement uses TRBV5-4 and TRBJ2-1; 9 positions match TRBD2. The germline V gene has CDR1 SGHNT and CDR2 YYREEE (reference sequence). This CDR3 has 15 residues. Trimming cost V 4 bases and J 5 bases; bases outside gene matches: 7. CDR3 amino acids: CASSAKTSGNNEQFF. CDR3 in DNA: TGTGCCAGCAGCGCTAAGACTAGCGGAAACAATGAGCAGTTCTTC.

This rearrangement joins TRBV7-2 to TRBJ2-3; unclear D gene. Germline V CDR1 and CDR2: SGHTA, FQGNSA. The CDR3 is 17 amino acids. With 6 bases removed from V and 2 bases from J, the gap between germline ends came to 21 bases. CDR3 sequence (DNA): TGTGCCAGCAGGCTAAGTGAAGAGAAGACCAACACAGATACGCAGTATTTT. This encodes CASRLSEEKTNTDTQYF.

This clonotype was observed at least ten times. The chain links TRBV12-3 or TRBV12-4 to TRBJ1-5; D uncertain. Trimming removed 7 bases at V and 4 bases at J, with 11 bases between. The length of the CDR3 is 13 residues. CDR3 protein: CASTPDANQPQHF. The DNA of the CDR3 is TGTGCCAGCACTCCTGACGCTAATCAGCCCCAGCATTTT.